This T cell receptor (beta chain) appears in the sequencing data of a study of shared clonotypes between healthy human individuals. The V gene's germline CDR1 is LGHNA and CDR2 YNFKEQ. The CDR3 length is 18 residues. Running of the assay took place at deep level. Sequencing used immunoSEQ multiplex PCR; TCRdb keeps in-frame clones, though not all of them. This table holds about 490,000 clones, about 84% found once. The rearrangement joins TRBV4-2 to TRBJ2-5, with D possibly called TRBD1 or TRBD2 (5 bases each). The J call is in doubt because the DNA end fits TRBJ2-7 better. The origin of this receptor is a woman aged 40 to 55 in good health. Some clones in this sample may be carry-over from other donors' samples. Sequenced: PBMCs. CDR3 DNA sequence: TGTGCCAGCAGCCAAGGTCCCCCCGGGACCTCGATCTCCTACGAGCAGTACTTC. Protein product: CASSQGPPGTSISYEQYF.